This is a list of T cell receptor beta chains from one sample in a study of early T cells in non-severe SARS-CoV-2 infection. TCRdb re-called the 5' RACE reads with MiXCR, one entry per CDR3 protein. This table holds approximately 50,000 distinct CDR3 sequences, 7.5% to 10% found once. The material sequenced was whole blood. Receptor source: an adult who was a healthcare worker with PCR-confirmed SARS-CoV-2 infection or an uninfected control (not recorded which). CDR3s include the opening cysteine and the closing phenylalanine or tryptophan. Each record gives: clone size, D gene, J gene, V gene, CDR3 DNA, CDR3 protein. A D gene is named only where the DNA matches it firmly. Where a row states a size, it is once, few, many or the class of an expanded clone; other rows omit it.

clone_size: few; d_call: TRBD2; j_call: TRBJ2-2; v_call: TRBV12-3/TRBV12-4; cdr3_nt: TGTGCCAGCAGTTTACTCGCGGGAGCCGAGCTGTTTTTT; cdr3_aa: CASSLLAGAELFF
clone_size: many; d_call: .; j_call: TRBJ2-5; v_call: TRBV20-1; cdr3_nt: TGCAGTGCTCCTTTCGGAGTGGTGGAGACCCAGTACTTC; cdr3_aa: CSAPFGVVETQYF
clone_size: many; d_call: TRBD2; j_call: TRBJ2-1; v_call: TRBV18; cdr3_nt: TGTGCCAGCTCACCAGGGAGGGCCCCCTACAATGAGCAGTTCTTC; cdr3_aa: CASSPGRAPYNEQFF
clone_size: many; d_call: .; j_call: TRBJ1-1; v_call: TRBV28; cdr3_nt: TGTGCCAGCAGTTTACATCCCGGGACGGGTGTGACTGAAGCTTTCTTT; cdr3_aa: CASSLHPGTGVTEAFF
clone_size: .; d_call: .; j_call: TRBJ2-7; v_call: TRBV29-1; cdr3_nt: TGCAGCTATAGGTCGAACTACGAGCAGTACTTC; cdr3_aa: CSYRSNYEQYF
clone_size: .; d_call: TRBD1; j_call: TRBJ1-2; v_call: TRBV28; cdr3_nt: TGTGCCAGCAGGGACAGGGGTTTGGGCTACACCTTC; cdr3_aa: CASRDRGLGYTF
clone_size: medium-sized; d_call: TRBD1; j_call: TRBJ2-4; v_call: TRBV29-1; cdr3_nt: TGCAGCGTCCAAGGGGACAGGGGCGACGAGCTAGCCAAAAACATTCAGTACTTC; cdr3_aa: CSVQGDRGDELAKNIQYF
clone_size: many; d_call: TRBD1; j_call: TRBJ1-2; v_call: TRBV27; cdr3_nt: TGTGCCAGCAGTCTTCGACAGGGGCCTGTATCGGCCTATGGCTACACCTTC; cdr3_aa: CASSLRQGPVSAYGYTF
clone_size: few; d_call: .; j_call: TRBJ1-2; v_call: TRBV20-1; cdr3_nt: TGCAGTGCAGACCGGACGGATGGCGGCTATGGCTACACCTTC; cdr3_aa: CSADRTDGGYGYTF
clone_size: few; d_call: .; j_call: TRBJ1-1; v_call: TRBV3-1; cdr3_nt: TGTGCCAGCAGCCAAGACAGCCACACTGAAGCTTTCTTT; cdr3_aa: CASSQDSHTEAFF
clone_size: .; d_call: .; j_call: TRBJ1-2; v_call: TRBV21-1; cdr3_nt: TGTGCCAGCAGCAACACAGGGAACTATGGCTACACCTTC; cdr3_aa: CASSNTGNYGYTF
clone_size: few; d_call: .; j_call: TRBJ1-2; v_call: TRBV19; cdr3_nt: TGTGCCAGTAGTATGCCCGGTCTCGTTTCAGTCCGGGAAAACTATGGCTACACCTTC; cdr3_aa: CASSMPGLVSVRENYGYTF
clone_size: few; d_call: TRBD2; j_call: TRBJ2-1; v_call: TRBV7-9; cdr3_nt: TGTGCCAGCAGCTTAACTAGCGGGAGTAATGAGCAGTTCTTC; cdr3_aa: CASSLTSGSNEQFF
clone_size: many; d_call: .; j_call: TRBJ1-1; v_call: TRBV5-1; cdr3_nt: TGCGCCAGCAGCTTGGGTATTGGTGCCACTGAAGCTTTCTTT; cdr3_aa: CASSLGIGATEAFF
clone_size: .; d_call: TRBD2; j_call: TRBJ2-3; v_call: TRBV29-1; cdr3_nt: TGCAGCGTTGAAGTGGGAGGGCTGGGGACGCAGTATTTT; cdr3_aa: CSVEVGGLGTQYF
clone_size: many; d_call: .; j_call: TRBJ2-3; v_call: TRBV5-4; cdr3_nt: TGTGCCAGCAGCGGGCTGGCAGATACGCAGTATTTT; cdr3_aa: CASSGLADTQYF
clone_size: many; d_call: .; j_call: TRBJ2-7; v_call: TRBV18; cdr3_nt: TGTGCCAGCTCACCGGACGGCATCCGTTACGAGCAGTACTTC; cdr3_aa: CASSPDGIRYEQYF
clone_size: many; d_call: .; j_call: TRBJ2-2; v_call: TRBV7-9; cdr3_nt: TGTGCCAGCAGCCTAATACCCTTACAACAGGGTTTCGCGAACACCGGGGAGCTGTTTTTT; cdr3_aa: CASSLIPLQQGFANTGELFF
clone_size: .; d_call: TRBD1; j_call: TRBJ2-7; v_call: TRBV6-5; cdr3_nt: TGTGCCAGCAGGTACGACAGGGATTCCTCCTACGAGCAGTACTTC; cdr3_aa: CASRYDRDSSYEQYF
clone_size: few; d_call: TRBD2; j_call: TRBJ2-2; v_call: TRBV13; cdr3_nt: TGTGCCAGCAGCCTGCTGGGTAGCGGGAGTCGCACCGGGGAGCTGTTTTTT; cdr3_aa: CASSLLGSGSRTGELFF
clone_size: .; d_call: .; j_call: TRBJ2-2; v_call: TRBV27; cdr3_nt: TGTGCCAGCACTCTTACGAGGGTTTCGGACACCGGGGAGCTGTTTTTT; cdr3_aa: CASTLTRVSDTGELFF
clone_size: .; d_call: TRBD1; j_call: TRBJ1-2; v_call: TRBV7-9; cdr3_nt: TGTGCCAGCAGTCCCGGACAGGGTGCTAACTATGGCTACACCTTC; cdr3_aa: CASSPGQGANYGYTF
clone_size: few; d_call: .; j_call: TRBJ1-1; v_call: TRBV4-2; cdr3_nt: TGTGCCAGCAGCCAAGTCGCGGGGATGGGAAGGATCGGCACTGAAGCTTTCTTT; cdr3_aa: CASSQVAGMGRIGTEAFF
clone_size: .; d_call: .; j_call: TRBJ2-7; v_call: TRBV7-2; cdr3_nt: TGTGCCAGCAGCTCGTACTGGGGGGAGCAGTACTTC; cdr3_aa: CASSSYWGEQYF
clone_size: many; d_call: .; j_call: TRBJ2-5; v_call: TRBV5-4; cdr3_nt: TGTGCCAGCAGCCCTTCCAGGGAAGAGACCCAGTACTTC; cdr3_aa: CASSPSREETQYF
clone_size: .; d_call: TRBD2; j_call: TRBJ2-5; v_call: TRBV29-1; cdr3_nt: TGCAGCGTTGATCCGCTAGCGGGAGTAGAGACCCAGTACTTC; cdr3_aa: CSVDPLAGVETQYF
clone_size: few; d_call: .; j_call: TRBJ2-2; v_call: TRBV7-2; cdr3_nt: TGTGCCAGCAGCTATCGGGACTGGCGGAGGGGCGGGGAGCTGTTTTTT; cdr3_aa: CASSYRDWRRGGELFF
clone_size: .; d_call: .; j_call: TRBJ1-1; v_call: TRBV14; cdr3_nt: TGTGCCAGCAGCCAAGTGGTGGGGAACACTGAAGCTTTCTTT; cdr3_aa: CASSQVVGNTEAFF
clone_size: .; d_call: TRBD1; j_call: TRBJ1-5; v_call: TRBV7-2; cdr3_nt: TGTGCCAGCAGCCCAGGGGGGTACCAGCCCCAGCATTTT; cdr3_aa: CASSPGGYQPQHF
clone_size: .; d_call: .; j_call: TRBJ1-2; v_call: TRBV5-1; cdr3_nt: TGCGCCAGCAGTCCGGGGGAGGGCTATGGCTACACCTTC; cdr3_aa: CASSPGEGYGYTF
clone_size: many; d_call: TRBD1; j_call: TRBJ2-2; v_call: TRBV10-3; cdr3_nt: TGTGCCATCAGTTCCGGGACAGACCCGACCGGGGAGCTGTTTTTT; cdr3_aa: CAISSGTDPTGELFF
clone_size: few; d_call: .; j_call: TRBJ2-7; v_call: TRBV28; cdr3_nt: TGTGCCAGCAGCCGACCGCGGGACAGCGGCTACGAGCAGTACTTC; cdr3_aa: CASSRPRDSGYEQYF
clone_size: many; d_call: .; j_call: TRBJ2-3; v_call: TRBV27; cdr3_nt: TGTGCCAGCAGTGCCCCCCGTGGATTAGTTAAAGCAGATACGCAGTATTTT; cdr3_aa: CASSAPRGLVKADTQYF
clone_size: .; d_call: .; j_call: TRBJ2-7; v_call: TRBV29-1; cdr3_nt: TGCGGCGTTGGAGGCCTTGGATTAAGGGGGGCGGGTGAGCAGTACTTC; cdr3_aa: CGVGGLGLRGAGEQYF
clone_size: .; d_call: TRBD2; j_call: TRBJ2-7; v_call: TRBV20-1; cdr3_nt: TGCAGTGCTTCTCTAGCGGGAGGCGCCTACGAGCAGTACTTC; cdr3_aa: CSASLAGGAYEQYF
clone_size: many; d_call: .; j_call: TRBJ2-2; v_call: TRBV29-1; cdr3_nt: TGCAGCGTTGTCTCGTGGGAGCGGGCCGGGGAGCTGTTTTTT; cdr3_aa: CSVVSWERAGELFF
clone_size: few; d_call: .; j_call: TRBJ2-3; v_call: TRBV4-2; cdr3_nt: TGTGCCAGCAGCCAGGCTAGGGGTCAAAGCGCAGATACGCAGTATTTT; cdr3_aa: CASSQARGQSADTQYF
clone_size: .; d_call: .; j_call: TRBJ1-3; v_call: TRBV5-1; cdr3_nt: TGCGCCAGCACCCCGCTGGGGGGCGCGTCTGGAAACACCATATATTTT; cdr3_aa: CASTPLGGASGNTIYF
clone_size: .; d_call: .; j_call: TRBJ1-2; v_call: TRBV5-1; cdr3_nt: TGCGCCAGCAGCCCTCCGATCCCTTTAAATGGCTACACCTTC; cdr3_aa: CASSPPIPLNGYTF
clone_size: many; d_call: TRBD1; j_call: TRBJ2-7; v_call: TRBV25-1; cdr3_nt: TGTGCCAGCGGTATTGACAGGGGCGAGCAGTACTTC; cdr3_aa: CASGIDRGEQYF
clone_size: .; d_call: .; j_call: TRBJ2-3; v_call: TRBV5-1; cdr3_nt: TGCGCCAGCAGGTCGACAGGCACTAGCACAGATACGCAGTATTTT; cdr3_aa: CASRSTGTSTDTQYF
clone_size: .; d_call: .; j_call: TRBJ1-1; v_call: TRBV6-2/TRBV6-3; cdr3_nt: TGTGCCAGCAGTTACTCGATCGGGGGGTTCACTGAAGCTTTCTTT; cdr3_aa: CASSYSIGGFTEAFF
clone_size: .; d_call: TRBD1; j_call: TRBJ2-3; v_call: TRBV7-9; cdr3_nt: TGTGCCAGCAGCTTCGCCGGGACAGGGGTAATGGATACGCAGTATTTT; cdr3_aa: CASSFAGTGVMDTQYF
clone_size: few; d_call: .; j_call: TRBJ1-1; v_call: TRBV28; cdr3_nt: TGTGCCAGCAGTTTCATCGGGGATGCTTTCTTT; cdr3_aa: CASSFIGDAFF
clone_size: few; d_call: .; j_call: TRBJ2-3; v_call: TRBV5-6; cdr3_nt: TGTGCCAGCAGCCAAATCACAGGGTCGGATACGCAGTATTTT; cdr3_aa: CASSQITGSDTQYF
clone_size: .; d_call: TRBD2; j_call: TRBJ2-1; v_call: TRBV29-1; cdr3_nt: TGCAGCGTTGAAGCGGGAGGTACCAATGAGCAGTTCTTC; cdr3_aa: CSVEAGGTNEQFF
clone_size: many; d_call: TRBD1; j_call: TRBJ1-1; v_call: TRBV9; cdr3_nt: TGTGCCAGCAATCGACAGGGCCAGAACACTGAAGCTTTCTTT; cdr3_aa: CASNRQGQNTEAFF
clone_size: few; d_call: TRBD2; j_call: TRBJ2-5; v_call: TRBV7-2; cdr3_nt: TGTGCCAGCAGCTTAGATGCTAGCGGGAGTCAGACCCAGTACTTC; cdr3_aa: CASSLDASGSQTQYF
clone_size: many; d_call: TRBD1; j_call: TRBJ1-5; v_call: TRBV28; cdr3_nt: TGTGCCAGCAGGCCGGACAGGGTCGACAATCAGCCCCAGCATTTT; cdr3_aa: CASRPDRVDNQPQHF